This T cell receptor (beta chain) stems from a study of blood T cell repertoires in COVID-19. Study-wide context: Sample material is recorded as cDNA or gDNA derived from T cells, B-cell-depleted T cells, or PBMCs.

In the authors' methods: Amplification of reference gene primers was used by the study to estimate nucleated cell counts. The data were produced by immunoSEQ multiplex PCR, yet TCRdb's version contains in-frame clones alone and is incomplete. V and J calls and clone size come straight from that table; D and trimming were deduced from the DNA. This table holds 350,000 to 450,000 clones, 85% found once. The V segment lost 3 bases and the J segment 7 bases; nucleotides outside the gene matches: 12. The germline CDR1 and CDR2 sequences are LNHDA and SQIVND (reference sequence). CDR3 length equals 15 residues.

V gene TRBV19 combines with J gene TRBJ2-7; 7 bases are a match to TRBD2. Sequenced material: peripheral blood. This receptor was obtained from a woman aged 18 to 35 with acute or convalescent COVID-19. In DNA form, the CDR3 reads TGTGCCAGTAGTATTAAAACAGCGGGGTATCGGGAGCAGTACTTC. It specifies CASSIKTAGYREQYF.